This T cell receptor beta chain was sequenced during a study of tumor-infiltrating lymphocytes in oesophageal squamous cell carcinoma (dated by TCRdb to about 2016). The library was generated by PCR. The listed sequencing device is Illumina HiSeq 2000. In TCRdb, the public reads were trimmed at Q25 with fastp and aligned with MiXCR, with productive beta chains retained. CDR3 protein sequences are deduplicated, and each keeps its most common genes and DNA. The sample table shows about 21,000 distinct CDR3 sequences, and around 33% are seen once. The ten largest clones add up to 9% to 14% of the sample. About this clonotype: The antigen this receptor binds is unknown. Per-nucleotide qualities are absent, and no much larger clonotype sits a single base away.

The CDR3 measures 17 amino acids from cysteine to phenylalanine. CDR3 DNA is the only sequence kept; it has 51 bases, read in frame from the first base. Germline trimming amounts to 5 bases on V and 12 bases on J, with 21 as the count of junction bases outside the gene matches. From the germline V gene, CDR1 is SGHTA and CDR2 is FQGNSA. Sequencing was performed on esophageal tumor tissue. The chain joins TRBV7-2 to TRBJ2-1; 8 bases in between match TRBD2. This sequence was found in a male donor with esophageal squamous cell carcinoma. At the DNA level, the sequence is TGTGCCAGCAGCATCTACTTAGCGGGAACCCCGGGAGATACGCAGTTCTTC. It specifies CASSIYLAGTPGDTQFF.